These 19 T cell receptor beta chains were sequenced from one sample in a study of blood T cell repertoires in COVID-19. Some clones are missing from TCRdb's copy, which holds only in-frame ones; the method was immunoSEQ multiplex PCR. The data hold about 320,000 clones, with around nine tenths observed a single time. Source material: PBMCs or T cells enriched from blood (not recorded which). These TCRs come from a man between 60 and 75 years old who had recovered from COVID-19.

The V gene is TRBV24-1, the J gene TRBJ1-1; the D gene is possibly TRBD1 (6 bases). The CDR3 contains 14 residues. V was pared by 6 bases and J by 2 bases, with 12 bases between. Germline CDR1 KGHDR, CDR2 SFDVKD. The CDR3 sequence is CATSRGGVNTEAFF. Written as DNA, the CDR3 is TGTGCCACCAGTAGAGGGGGGGTAAACACTGAAGCTTTCTTT.

The chain employs TRBV9 and TRBJ1-1; D is perhaps TRBD1 (5 bases). Germline V lookup: CDR1 SGDLS, CDR2 YYNGEE. Trimming shortened V by 4 bases and J by 0 bases, and 16 bases separated the two germline ends. The CDR3 has 16 amino acids. The chain's CDR3 is CASSSIGAPMNTEAFF. DNA of the CDR3: TGTGCCAGCAGCTCCATAGGGGCCCCCATGAACACTGAAGCTTTCTTT.

This clone occurred once. The chain employs TRBV5-1 and TRBJ2-1, with 7 bases matching TRBD1. CDR1 is SGHRS and CDR2 is YFSETQ in the germline V gene. The V and J ends lost 3 bases and 2 bases, in that order; junction bases with no gene match: 5. CDR3 length: 15 amino acids. In nucleotides, the CDR3 is TGCGCCAGCAGCTCGGGACAGCCGACCTACAATGAGCAGTTCTTC. This gives the protein CASSSGQPTYNEQFF. The variable domain in full, completed from reference TRBV5-1 and TRBJ2-1, reads KAGVTQTPRYLIKTRGQQVTLSCSPISGHRSVSWYQQTPGQGLQFLFEYFSETQRNKGNFPGRFSGRQFSNSRSEMNVSTLELGDSALYLCASSSGQPTYNEQFFGPGTRLTVL.

V usage is TRBV5-5 and J usage is TRBJ1-2; D is uncertain. CDR3 length: 13 residues. Trimming removed 2 bases at V and 0 bases at J, with 5 bases between. The germline CDR1 and CDR2 sequences are SGHKS and YYEKEE (reference sequence). The CDR3 sequence is CASSFIANYGYTF. The CDR3 coding sequence is TGTGCCAGCAGCTTTATTGCTAACTATGGCTACACCTTC.

The chain links TRBV5-6 to TRBJ2-7, with D perhaps TRBD2 (6 bases). This CDR3 is 14 amino acids long. The V end lost 4 bases, the J end lost 9 bases, and 20 bases lay between the germline ends. The germline CDR1 and CDR2 sequences are SGHDT and YYEEEE. The CDR3 loop reads CASSGGYSPRGQYF. The CDR3 coding sequence is TGTGCCAGCAGCGGGGGGTACAGTCCCCGAGGGCAGTACTTC.

CDR3 residues: CALGSSGYYEQYF. The CDR3 region has the DNA TGTGCCTTAGGGTCTAGCGGATACTACGAGCAGTACTTC. The gene calls are TRBV30 and TRBJ2-7, with 7 nucleotides matching TRBD2. CDR3 length: 13 residues. CDR1 is GTSNPN, CDR2 SVGIG, per germline (reference sequence). With 7 bases clipped from V and 3 bases from J, the junction kept 9 bases outside the gene matches.

This clone came up once. This chain uses TRBV11-2 with TRBJ2-5; 9 bases align to TRBD2. V lost 1 base to trimming and J lost 6 bases; unmatched junction nucleotides: 9. The CDR3 has 16 amino acids. CDR1 and CDR2 (germline): SGHAT, FQNNGV. CDR3 region: CASSLGGAGGRKTQYF. The CDR3 DNA follows: TGTGCCAGCAGCTTAGGTGGGGCGGGAGGGAGGAAGACCCAGTACTTC.

This clone was detected only a few times. The chain couples TRBV9 to TRBJ1-1; TRBD1 is a possible D gene (5 bases). The germline CDR1 and CDR2 sequences are SGDLS and YYNGEE. This CDR3 has 18 residues. V was trimmed by 4 bases and J by 0 bases, leaving 22 bases between them. The CDR3 spells CASSQRRQLHTMNTEAFF. In DNA form, the CDR3 reads TGTGCCAGCAGCCAACGGAGACAGCTTCATACCATGAACACTGAAGCTTTCTTT.

Only one count was recorded for this clone. The chain joins TRBV24-1 to TRBJ1-1; D remains unclear. Looked up from germline, CDR1 is KGHDR and CDR2 is SFDVKD. Trimming stripped 5 bases from V and 4 bases from J, with 7 bases between. The CDR3 is made up of 12 amino acids. The CDR3 is CATSVAGTEAFF. The DNA for the CDR3 is TGTGCCACCAGTGTCGCGGGCACTGAAGCTTTCTTT.

This sequence joins TRBV19 and TRBJ1-1; D gene ambiguous. This CDR3 region has 13 residues. CDR1 is LNHDA and CDR2 is SQIVND in the germline V gene (reference sequence). The V end lost 5 bases, the J end lost 4 bases, and 11 bases lay between the germline ends. In DNA form, the CDR3 reads TGTGCCAGTAGTCGACAACGGGGCACTGAAGCTTTCTTT. Amino acids: CASSRQRGTEAFF.

The chain employs TRBV5-1 and TRBJ1-1; 12 bases are a match to TRBD1. V was clipped by 6 bases and J by 5 bases; unmatched bases: 8. This CDR3 comprises 15 residues. Germline values: CDR1 SGHRS, CDR2 YFSETQ. CDR3 DNA sequence: TGCGCCAGCACTCCGGGACAGGGGGCGCGGACTGAAGCTTTCTTT. The encoded protein is CASTPGQGARTEAFF.

V is TRBV30 and J is TRBJ2-5, with TRBD2 matching 8 bases. Germline CDR1 is GTSNPN and CDR2 is SVGIG (reference sequence). Losses at the gene ends were 0 bases for V and 4 bases for J; bases not matched to a gene: 4. The CDR3 extends over 14 amino acids. Here the CDR3 DNA reads TGTGCCTGGAGTGTACCAGGGACTAGAGAGACCCAGTACTTC. Amino acid sequence: CAWSVPGTRETQYF. Filled out from reference TRBV30 and TRBJ2-5, the complete variable domain reads SQTIHQWPATLVQPVGSPLSLECTVEGTSNPNLYWYRQAAGRGLQLLFYSVGIGQISSEVPQNLSASRPQDRQFILSSKKLLLSDSGFYLCAWSVPGTRETQYFGPGTRLLVL.

This rearrangement joins TRBV28 to TRBJ1-2, with D perhaps TRBD1 (5 bases). Germline V gene lookup returns CDR1 MDHEN and CDR2 SYDVKM. V shed 7 bases and J shed 1 base, with 19 bases lying between them. The CDR3 loop spans 16 amino acids. The CDR3 loop reads CASTTRRAGFNYGYTF. The CDR3, as DNA: TGTGCCAGCACAACCCGCCGGGCAGGGTTTAACTATGGCTACACCTTC.

The J gene is TRBJ2-4, the V gene TRBV27; 10 bases agree with TRBD2. This CDR3 spans 17 amino acids. Germline lookup yields CDR1 MNHEY and CDR2 SMNVEV (reference sequence). V shed 5 bases, J shed 0 bases, and the junction held 7 bases outside the gene matches. CDR3 coding DNA: TGTGCCAGCAGTCAAGGACTAGCGGAACTAGCCAAAAACATTCAGTACTTC. This translates into CASSQGLAELAKNIQYF.

V gene TRBV11-3 combines with J gene TRBJ2-3, with 9 bases fitting TRBD2. The length of the CDR3 is 16 residues. The V and J ends lost 2 bases and 5 bases, in that order; junction bases with no gene match: 8. The germline gives CDR1 SGHNT, CDR2 YENEEA. The CDR3 DNA reads as TGTGCCAGCAGCTTAATGGCGGGAGGGCCTAGAGATACGCAGTATTTT. Protein product: CASSLMAGGPRDTQYF. Full variable domain (rest looked up from reference TRBV11-3 and TRBJ2-3): EAGVVQSPRYKIIEKKQPVAFWCNPISGHNTLYWYLQNLGQGPELLIRYENEEAVDDSQLPKDRFSAERLKGVDSTLKIQPAELGDSAVYLCASSLMAGGPRDTQYFGPGTRLTVL.

The rearrangement links TRBV30 to TRBJ1-5; D gene ambiguous. Germline V lookup: CDR1 GTSNPN, CDR2 SVGIG (reference sequence). V gave up 0 bases and J gave up 4 bases, with 16 bases separating them. This CDR3 has 16 residues. The CDR3 sequence is CAWSVQYSRGNQPQHF. Here the CDR3 DNA reads TGTGCCTGGAGTGTACAGTACTCCCGAGGGAATCAGCCCCAGCATTTT.

This sequence joins TRBV6-5 and TRBJ1-3, with 7 bases aligning to TRBD1. Unmatched junction bases numbered 6, after V lost 6 bases and J lost 4 bases. The germline gives CDR1 MNHEY, CDR2 SVGAGI. The CDR3 has 14 amino acids. The chain's CDR3 is CASRGTEAGNTIYF. The CDR3 DNA reads as TGTGCCAGCAGGGGGACAGAGGCAGGAAACACCATATATTTT.

The chain carries TRBV4-1 and TRBJ1-5, with a tentative D call TRBD1 (5 bases). Trimming cost V 3 bases and J 5 bases, with 11 bases left between them. CDR3 length: 14 amino acids. CDR1 MGHRA and CDR2 YSYEKL come from the germline V gene. CDR3 residues: CASSHPRRDQPQHF. The CDR3 coding sequence is TGCGCCAGCAGCCACCCCCGCAGGGATCAGCCCCAGCATTTT.

The rearrangement links TRBV5-4 to TRBJ2-3, with 9 positions matching TRBD2. The junction had 8 bases not matched to a gene; V was cut back by 1 base and J by 5 bases. CDR3 length equals 16 residues. Germline values: CDR1 SGHNT, CDR2 YYREEE (reference sequence). The CDR3 region is CASSLLSGRSRDTQYF. The CDR3 nucleotides are TGTGCCAGCAGCTTGTTAAGCGGGAGGAGTAGAGATACGCAGTATTTT.